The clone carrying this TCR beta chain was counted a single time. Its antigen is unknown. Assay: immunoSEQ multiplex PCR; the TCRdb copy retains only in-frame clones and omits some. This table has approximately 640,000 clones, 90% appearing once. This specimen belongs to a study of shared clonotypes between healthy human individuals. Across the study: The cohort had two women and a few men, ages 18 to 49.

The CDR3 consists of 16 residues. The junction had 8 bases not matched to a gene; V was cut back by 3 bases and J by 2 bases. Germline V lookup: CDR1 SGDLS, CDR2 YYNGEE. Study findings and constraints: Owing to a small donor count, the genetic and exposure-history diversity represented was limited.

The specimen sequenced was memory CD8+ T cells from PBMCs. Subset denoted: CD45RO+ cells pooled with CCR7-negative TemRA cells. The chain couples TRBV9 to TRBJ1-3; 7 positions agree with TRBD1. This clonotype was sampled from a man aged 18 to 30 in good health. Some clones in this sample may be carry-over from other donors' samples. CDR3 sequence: CASSGRRDRPGNTIYF. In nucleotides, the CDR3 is TGTGCCAGCAGCGGAAGGAGGGACAGACCTGGAAACACCATATATTTT.